This T cell receptor (beta chain) was sequenced during a study of cytomegalovirus exposure and HLA in healthy donors. Study conclusions and caveats: Other equally common chains were less clonally expanded than HLA-associated TCR beta chains, a later analysis showed. Per published reports, the classifier diagnosed cytomegalovirus status with high specificity and sensitivity. Compared with the roughly 700-donor mean, an Asian-associated ancestry cluster reportedly had fewer N-insertions, according to a later analysis.

In its sample, this clone was seen a few times. Its specificity is not known. The PCR was carried out with 60 Vbeta primers and 13 Jbeta primers. Repertoires were generated with immunoSEQ multiplex PCR, while TCRdb's copy carries only in-frame clones and drops some. The sample includes around 64,000 clones, approximately 80% of them seen just once. The clonotype comes from a man aged 18 to 30 in good health and CMV-seropositive. The sequencing sample was made of PBMCs.

The CDR3, as DNA: TGTGCCAGCAGTAGCGGCACAGATACGCAGTATTTT. This sequence encodes CASSSGTDTQYF. The chain joins TRBV28 to TRBJ2-3; D not resolved. The CDR3 extends over 12 amino acids. V was clipped by 5 bases and J by 1 base, with 4 bases between them. Germline assignment: CDR1 MDHEN and CDR2 SYDVKM.